The rows below give T cell receptor beta chains drawn from one sample of a study of neoadjuvant anti-PD-1 for oral cavity cancer. This table comes from immunoSEQ multiplex PCR, and its TCRdb copy is limited to in-frame clones, with some not included. The repertoire consists of some 16,000 clones, with 60% to 80% occurring once and the leading ten covering around 2.8%. Sequenced here: PBMCs, sampled before nivolumab (anti-PD-1) treatment. The receptors derive from a person aged 40 to 85 with oral cavity squamous cell carcinoma. Both conserved end residues are part of each CDR3. A D gene is named only where the DNA matches it firmly. Clone size is shown for a subset of rows, as once, few, many or a class of expanded clone.

V: TRBV19; size: NA; J: TRBJ2-7; D: NA; DNA: TGTGCCAGTAGTAGCCAGGGAAATTCCTACGAGCAGTACTTC; CDR3: CASSSQGNSYEQYF
V: TRBV6-5; size: NA; J: TRBJ1-2; D: NA; DNA: TGTGCCAGCAGTTCTACAGGGCGTGTCGGTGGCTACACCTTC; CDR3: CASSSTGRVGGYTF
V: TRBV15; size: few; J: TRBJ1-5; D: NA; DNA: TGTGCCACCAGCTCCATTGGTCAGCCCCAGCATTTT; CDR3: CATSSIGQPQHF
V: TRBV7-9; size: NA; J: TRBJ2-7; D: TRBD1; DNA: TGTGCCAGCAGCGGGGACAGATACGAGCAGTACTTC; CDR3: CASSGDRYEQYF
V: TRBV7-9; size: NA; J: TRBJ2-7; D: NA; DNA: TGTGCCAGCAGCCTACGCCGCGAGGGCTACGAGCAGTACTTC; CDR3: CASSLRREGYEQYF
V: TRBV30; size: once; J: TRBJ2-7; D: TRBD2; DNA: TGTGCCTGGAGAAGGGGACTAGCTGGCGAGCAGTACTTC; CDR3: CAWRRGLAGEQYF
V: TRBV19; size: NA; J: TRBJ1-2; D: NA; DNA: TGTGCCAGTAGTATTTATTCGGGAGGCGACTATGGCTACACCTTC; CDR3: CASSIYSGGDYGYTF
V: TRBV27; size: NA; J: TRBJ2-7; D: TRBD2; DNA: TGTGCCAGCAGTAGTTGGACTAGCGGGATCTACGAGCAGTACTTC; CDR3: CASSSWTSGIYEQYF
V: TRBV6-1; size: medium-sized; J: TRBJ1-5; D: NA; DNA: TGTGCCAGCGGTTCCAGGGAAACTCAGCCCCAGCATTTT; CDR3: CASGSRETQPQHF
V: TRBV5-1; size: NA; J: TRBJ1-1; D: NA; DNA: TGCGCCAGCAGCCGATTACAGGGCACCGGATCCACTGAAGCTTTCTTT; CDR3: CASSRLQGTGSTEAFF
V: TRBV5-1; size: NA; J: TRBJ2-3; D: NA; DNA: TGCGCCAGCAGCTTGGGTGGCACAGATACGCAGTATTTT; CDR3: CASSLGGTDTQYF
V: TRBV5-1; size: once; J: TRBJ2-7; D: NA; DNA: TGCGCCAGCAGCTTGGTACCGGAATACGAGCAGTACTTC; CDR3: CASSLVPEYEQYF
V: TRBV5-4; size: NA; J: TRBJ2-1; D: NA; DNA: TGTGCCAGCAGCTCTAAGGGCAACCCCAATGAGCAGTTCTTC; CDR3: CASSSKGNPNEQFF
V: TRBV2; size: few; J: TRBJ2-2; D: NA; DNA: TGTGCCAGCAGGTTGGCGCTCACCGGGGAGCTGTTTTTT; CDR3: CASRLALTGELFF
V: TRBV19; size: few; J: TRBJ1-1; D: NA; DNA: TGTGCCAGTACCCTTGTGGCAGTGAACACTGAAGCTTTCTTT; CDR3: CASTLVAVNTEAFF
V: TRBV7-8; size: NA; J: TRBJ1-1; D: NA; DNA: TGTGCCAGCAGCTTAATCCAGGCTGAAGCTTTCTTT; CDR3: CASSLIQAEAFF
V: TRBV6-5; size: NA; J: TRBJ2-7; D: NA; DNA: TGTGCCAGCAGTTACACAAGGGCCTCGAACGAGCAGTACTTC; CDR3: CASSYTRASNEQYF
V: TRBV5-1; size: NA; J: TRBJ2-1; D: NA; DNA: TGCGCCAGCAGCTTGGAATCGGGAGAGGGGTATGAGCAGTTCTTC; CDR3: CASSLESGEGYEQFF
V: TRBV27; size: few; J: TRBJ2-2; D: NA; DNA: TGTGCCAGCACCCCCCTAACGAGCGGGGAGCTGTTTTTT; CDR3: CASTPLTSGELFF
V: TRBV6-1; size: NA; J: TRBJ2-7; D: NA; DNA: TGTGCCACCTGGACAGGAGCGGGCGAGCAGTACTTC; CDR3: CATWTGAGEQYF